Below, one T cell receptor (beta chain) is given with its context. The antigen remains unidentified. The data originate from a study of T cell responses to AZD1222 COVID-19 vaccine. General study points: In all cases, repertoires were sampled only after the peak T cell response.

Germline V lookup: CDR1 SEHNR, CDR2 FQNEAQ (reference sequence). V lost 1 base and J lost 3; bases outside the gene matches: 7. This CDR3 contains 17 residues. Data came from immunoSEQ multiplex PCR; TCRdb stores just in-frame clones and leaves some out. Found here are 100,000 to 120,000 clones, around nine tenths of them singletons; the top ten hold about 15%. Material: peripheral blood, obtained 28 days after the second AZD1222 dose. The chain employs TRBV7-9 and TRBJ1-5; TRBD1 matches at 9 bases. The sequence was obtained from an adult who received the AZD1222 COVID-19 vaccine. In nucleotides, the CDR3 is TGTGCCAGCAGCTTAGAACCGGGACAGGGCTACAATCAGCCCCAGCATTTT. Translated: CASSLEPGQGYNQPQHF.